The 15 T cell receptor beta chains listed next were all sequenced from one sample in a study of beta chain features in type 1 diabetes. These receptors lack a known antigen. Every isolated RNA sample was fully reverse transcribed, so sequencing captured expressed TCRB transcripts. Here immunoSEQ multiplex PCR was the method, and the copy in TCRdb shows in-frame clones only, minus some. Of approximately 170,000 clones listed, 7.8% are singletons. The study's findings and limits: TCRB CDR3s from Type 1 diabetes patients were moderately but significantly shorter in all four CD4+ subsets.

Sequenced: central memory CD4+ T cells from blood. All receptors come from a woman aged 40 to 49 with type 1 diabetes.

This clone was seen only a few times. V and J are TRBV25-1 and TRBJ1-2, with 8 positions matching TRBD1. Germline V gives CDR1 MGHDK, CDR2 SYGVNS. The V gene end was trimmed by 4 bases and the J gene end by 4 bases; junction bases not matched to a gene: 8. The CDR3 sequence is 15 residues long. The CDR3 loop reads CASSAPGQAIYGYTF. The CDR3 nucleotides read TGTGCCAGCAGTGCCCCGGGACAGGCCATCTATGGCTACACCTTC.

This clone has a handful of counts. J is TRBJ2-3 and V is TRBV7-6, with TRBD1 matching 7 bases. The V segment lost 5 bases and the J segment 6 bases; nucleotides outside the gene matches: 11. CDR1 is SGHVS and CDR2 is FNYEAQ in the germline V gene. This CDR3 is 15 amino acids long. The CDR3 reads CASSQGQPNSDTQYF. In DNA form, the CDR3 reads TGTGCCAGCAGCCAGGGACAGCCCAACTCGGATACGCAGTATTTT. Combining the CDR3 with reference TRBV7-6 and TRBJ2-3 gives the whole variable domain GAGVSQSPRYKVTKRGQDVALRCDPISGHVSLYWYRQALGQGPEFLTYFNYEAQQDKSGLPNDRFSAERPEGSISTLTIQRTEQRDSAMYRCASSQGQPNSDTQYFGPGTRLTVL.

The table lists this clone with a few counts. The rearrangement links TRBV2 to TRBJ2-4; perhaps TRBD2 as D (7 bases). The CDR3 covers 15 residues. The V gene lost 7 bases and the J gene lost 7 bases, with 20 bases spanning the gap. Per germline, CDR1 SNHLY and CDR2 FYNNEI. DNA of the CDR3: TGTGCCAGCACCCCACCGGGGGGCCGTGGGAACATTCAGTACTTC. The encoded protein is CASTPPGGRGNIQYF.

This CDR3 is CASSPRGGYGYTF. The CDR3 DNA follows: TGCGCCAGCAGCCCACGAGGGGGCTATGGCTACACCTTC. The V and J genes are TRBV23-1 and TRBJ1-2, with D possibly TRBD1 on 6 matching bases. Being an ORF, TRBV23-1 has a function that is uncertain. The CDR3 length is 13 residues. Between the trimmed V and J ends, which lost 6 bases and 4 bases, there was a span of 12 bases.

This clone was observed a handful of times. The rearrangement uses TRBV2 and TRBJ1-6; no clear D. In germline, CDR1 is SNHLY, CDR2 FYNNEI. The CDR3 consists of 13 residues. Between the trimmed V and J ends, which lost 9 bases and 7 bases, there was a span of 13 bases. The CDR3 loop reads CASLEGLNSPLHF. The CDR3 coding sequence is TGTGCCAGTTTGGAGGGCCTCAATTCACCCCTCCACTTT.

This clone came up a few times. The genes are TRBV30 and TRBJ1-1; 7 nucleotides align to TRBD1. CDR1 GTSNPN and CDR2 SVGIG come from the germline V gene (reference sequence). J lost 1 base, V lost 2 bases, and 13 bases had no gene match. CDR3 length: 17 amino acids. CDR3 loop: CAWSIGRGISGNTEAFF. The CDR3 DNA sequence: TGTGCCTGGAGTATAGGCAGGGGGATATCGGGGAACACTGAAGCTTTCTTT.

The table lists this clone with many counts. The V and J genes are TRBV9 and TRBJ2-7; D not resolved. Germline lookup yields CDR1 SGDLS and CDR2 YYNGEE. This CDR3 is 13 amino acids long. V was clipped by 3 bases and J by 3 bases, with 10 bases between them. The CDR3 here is CASSGAPGYEQYF. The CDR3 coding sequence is TGTGCCAGCAGCGGAGCACCCGGCTACGAGCAGTACTTC.

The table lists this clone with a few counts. CDR3 DNA sequence: TGCAGCGTTGGTCAGGGACTTATACTTTCAGAAGCTTTCTTT. Translation gives CSVGQGLILSEAFF. The chain carries TRBV29-1 and TRBJ1-1, with a possible D match to TRBD1 (5 bases). The germline CDR1 and CDR2 sequences are SQVTM and ANQGSEA. V lost 4 bases to trimming and J lost 8 bases, with 20 bases between them. CDR3 length: 14 amino acids.

CDR3 nucleotide sequence: TGTGCCAGCAGCTCCAGCGGGGGGGTGGGTGAGCAGTTCTTC. Its translation: CASSSSGGVGEQFF. The genes are TRBV7-2 and TRBJ2-1; 10 nucleotides align to TRBD2. The germline gives CDR1 SGHTA, CDR2 FQGNSA. The CDR3 has 14 residues. The trim removed 4 bases at V and 9 bases at J, leaving 6 bases unmatched.

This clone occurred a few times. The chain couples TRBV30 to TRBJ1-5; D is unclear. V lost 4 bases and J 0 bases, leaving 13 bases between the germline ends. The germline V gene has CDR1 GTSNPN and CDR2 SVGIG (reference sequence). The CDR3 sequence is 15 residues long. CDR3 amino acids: CAWNPGSYSNQPQHF. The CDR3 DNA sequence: TGTGCCTGGAATCCAGGTTCTTATAGCAATCAGCCCCAGCATTTT.

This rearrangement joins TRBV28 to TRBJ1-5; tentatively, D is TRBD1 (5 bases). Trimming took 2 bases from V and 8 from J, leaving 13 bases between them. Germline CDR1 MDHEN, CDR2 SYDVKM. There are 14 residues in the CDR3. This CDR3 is CASSLGAGRKPQHF. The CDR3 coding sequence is TGTGCCAGCAGTTTAGGGGCAGGGAGGAAGCCCCAGCATTTT.

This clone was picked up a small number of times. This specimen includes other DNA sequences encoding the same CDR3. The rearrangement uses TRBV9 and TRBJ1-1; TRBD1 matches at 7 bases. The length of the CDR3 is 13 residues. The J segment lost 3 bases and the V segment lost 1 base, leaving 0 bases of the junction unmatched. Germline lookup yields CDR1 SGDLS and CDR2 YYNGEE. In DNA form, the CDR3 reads TGTGCCAGCAGCGTACAGGGGGACACTGAAGCTTTCTTT. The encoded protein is CASSVQGDTEAFF.

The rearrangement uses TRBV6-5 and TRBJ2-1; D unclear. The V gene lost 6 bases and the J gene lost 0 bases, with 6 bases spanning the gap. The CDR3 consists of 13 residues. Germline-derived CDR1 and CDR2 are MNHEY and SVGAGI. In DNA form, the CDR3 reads TGTGCCAGCAGCTGGAGCTCCTACAATGAGCAGTTCTTC. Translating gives CASSWSSYNEQFF.

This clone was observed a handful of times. The CDR3 coding sequence is TGTGCCAGCAGCTTTTTAAGCAAACATGAGCAGTTCTTC. Its translation: CASSFLSKHEQFF. The chain combines TRBV7-8 with TRBJ2-1; D remains ambiguous. The CDR3 spans 13 residues. The germline gives CDR1 SGHVS, CDR2 FQNEAQ. The V end lost 3 bases, the J end lost 8 bases, and 11 bases lay between the germline ends.

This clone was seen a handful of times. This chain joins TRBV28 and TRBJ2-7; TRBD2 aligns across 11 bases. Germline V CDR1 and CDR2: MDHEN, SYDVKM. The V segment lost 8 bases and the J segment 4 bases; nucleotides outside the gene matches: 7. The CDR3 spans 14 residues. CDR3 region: CASGSGGEDYEQYF. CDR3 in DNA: TGTGCCAGCGGTAGCGGGGGGGAGGATTACGAGCAGTACTTC.